One and the same sample provided the 10 T cell receptor beta chains below, sequenced in a study of blood T cell repertoires in COVID-19. Profiling relied on immunoSEQ multiplex PCR, and the TCRdb table lists in-frame clones only, not all of them. Found here are about 140,000 clones, 85% of them singletons; the top ten hold over 2.5%. The sample comprised peripheral blood. These receptors all stem from a human donor with acute or convalescent COVID-19. The donor label of this sample is uncertain.

The chain combines TRBV28 with TRBJ2-3; TRBD2 agrees at 9 bases. The V segment lost 3 bases and the J segment 2 bases; nucleotides outside the gene matches: 6. Per the germline V gene, CDR1 is MDHEN and CDR2 is SYDVKM. The CDR3 extends over 16 amino acids. The CDR3 here is CASSFQAGGSTDTQYF. DNA of the CDR3: TGTGCCAGCAGTTTTCAAGCGGGGGGCTCCACAGATACGCAGTATTTT. Using reference TRBV28 and TRBJ2-3 for the parts outside the CDR3, the full variable domain is DVKVTQSSRYLVKRTGEKVFLECVQDMDHENMFWYRQDPGLGLRLIYFSYDVKMKEKGDIPEGYSVSREKKERFSLILESASTNQTSMYLCASSFQAGGSTDTQYFGPGTRLTVL.

The rearrangement links TRBV24-1 to TRBJ2-1; 9 nucleotides match TRBD2. This CDR3 contains 13 residues. The germline V gene has CDR1 KGHDR and CDR2 SFDVKD. The ends lost 8 bases at V and 8 bases at J; junction bases unmatched: 6. In DNA, the CDR3 is TGTGCCACCACGGCGGGAGGGCCTCATGAGCAGTTCTTC. This encodes CATTAGGPHEQFF.

The CDR3 spells CASSSWESQQFF. CDR3 DNA: TGTGCCAGCAGTTCCTGGGAGTCACAGCAGTTCTTC. The rearrangement links TRBV6-2 or TRBV6-3 to TRBJ2-1, with TRBD2 as a possible D gene (5 bases). CDR3 length: 12 amino acids. The ends were cut back, 4 bases at V and 11 bases at J, with 12 bases in the middle. Germline CDR1 reads MNHEY; CDR2 reads SVGEGT.

The chain links TRBV5-4 to TRBJ2-5, with D maybe TRBD1 (5 bases). Deletions cut 4 bases from V and 1 base from J, with 14 bases between. The CDR3 runs to 15 residues. Germline values: CDR1 SGHNT, CDR2 YYREEE (reference sequence). CDR3 nucleotide sequence: TGTGCCAGCAGCGGGTGGGGCGGATCCCAAGAGACCCAGTACTTC. Its protein is CASSGWGGSQETQYF.

This sequence joins TRBV6-5 and TRBJ2-3; possibly TRBD1 for D (5 bases). Trimming shortened V by 7 bases and J by 0 bases, and 11 bases separated the two germline ends. The CDR3 totals 14 residues. Germline CDR1 is MNHEY and CDR2 is SVGAGI. The CDR3 loop is CASIITGSTDTQYF. CDR3 coding DNA: TGTGCCAGCATTATAACAGGCAGCACAGATACGCAGTATTTT.

This clone was counted a single time. CDR3 residues: CASSGGFRQGGTGELFF. The DNA of the CDR3 is TGTGCCAGCAGCGGAGGATTTCGACAGGGTGGAACCGGGGAGCTGTTTTTT. The rearrangement joins TRBV9 to TRBJ2-2; TRBD1 agrees at 7 bases. J was trimmed by 5 bases and V by 3 bases; bases with no gene match: 13. There are 17 residues in the CDR3. Germline V lookup: CDR1 SGDLS, CDR2 YYNGEE.

CDR3 region: CASSLRQGIGYTF. In DNA, the CDR3 is TGTGCCAGCAGTTTACGACAGGGGATAGGCTACACCTTC. The chain couples TRBV12-3 or TRBV12-4 to TRBJ1-2, with TRBD1 matching 8 bases. The V gene end was trimmed by 2 bases and the J gene end by 8 bases; junction bases not matched to a gene: 4. This CDR3 comprises 13 residues.

The V and J genes are TRBV4-2 and TRBJ1-2; no firm D call. Germline-derived CDR1 and CDR2 are LGHNA and YNFKEQ. V gave up 0 bases and J gave up 4 bases, with 9 bases separating them. The CDR3 runs to 14 residues. CDR3 bases: TGTGCCAGCAGCCAAGACAGTATTACCTATGGCTACACCTTC. Its protein is CASSQDSITYGYTF.

This clone came up once. The rearrangement uses TRBV6-5 and TRBJ1-2; tentatively, D is TRBD1 (6 bases). The CDR3 covers 13 residues. Trimming stripped 2 bases from V and 8 bases from J, with 12 bases between. The germline gives CDR1 MNHEY, CDR2 SVGAGI. The DNA of the CDR3 is TGTGCCAGCAGTTACCGGGAGGGGGGAGGCTACACCTTC. This encodes CASSYREGGGYTF.

The chain recombines TRBV2 with TRBJ2-2, with a possible D match to TRBD1 (5 bases). V was clipped by 4 bases and J by 2 bases, with 8 bases between them. This CDR3 contains 14 residues. Germline values: CDR1 SNHLY, CDR2 FYNNEI. The CDR3: CASSATVNTGELFF. CDR3 DNA sequence: TGTGCCAGCAGTGCGACAGTAAACACCGGGGAGCTGTTTTTT.